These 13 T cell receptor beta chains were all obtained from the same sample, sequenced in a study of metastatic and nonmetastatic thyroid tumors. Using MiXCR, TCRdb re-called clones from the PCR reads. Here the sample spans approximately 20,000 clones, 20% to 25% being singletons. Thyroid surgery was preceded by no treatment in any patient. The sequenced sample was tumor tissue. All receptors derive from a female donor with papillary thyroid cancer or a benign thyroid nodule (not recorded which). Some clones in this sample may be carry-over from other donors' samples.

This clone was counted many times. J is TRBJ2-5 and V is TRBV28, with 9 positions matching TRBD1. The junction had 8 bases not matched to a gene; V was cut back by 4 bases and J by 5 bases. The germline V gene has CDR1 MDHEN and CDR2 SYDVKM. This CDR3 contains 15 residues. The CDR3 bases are TGTGCCAGCAGTTCAAACAGGGGGCTAAGGGAGACCCAGTACTTC. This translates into CASSSNRGLRETQYF.

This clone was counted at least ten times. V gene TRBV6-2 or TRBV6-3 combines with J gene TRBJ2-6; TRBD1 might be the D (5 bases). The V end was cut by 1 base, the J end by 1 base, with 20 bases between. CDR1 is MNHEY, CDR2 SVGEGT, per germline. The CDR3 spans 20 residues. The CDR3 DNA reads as TGTGCCAGCAGTTACTGGGTGACAGTTCACCTATCTTCTGGGGCCAACGTCCTGACTTTC. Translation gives CASSYWVTVHLSSGANVLTF.

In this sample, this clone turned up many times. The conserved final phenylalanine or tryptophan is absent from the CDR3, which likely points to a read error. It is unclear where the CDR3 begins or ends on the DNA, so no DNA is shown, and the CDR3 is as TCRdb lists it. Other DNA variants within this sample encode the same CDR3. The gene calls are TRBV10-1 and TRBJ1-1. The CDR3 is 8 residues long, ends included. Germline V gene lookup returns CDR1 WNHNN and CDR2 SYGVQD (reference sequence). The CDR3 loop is CASSEWGI.

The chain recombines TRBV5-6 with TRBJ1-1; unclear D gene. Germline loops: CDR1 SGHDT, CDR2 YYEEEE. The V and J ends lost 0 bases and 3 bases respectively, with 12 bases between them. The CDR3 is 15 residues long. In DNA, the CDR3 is TGTGCCAGCAGCTTGGGCAACTTCGTGGACACTGAAGCTTTCTTT. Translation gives CASSLGNFVDTEAFF.

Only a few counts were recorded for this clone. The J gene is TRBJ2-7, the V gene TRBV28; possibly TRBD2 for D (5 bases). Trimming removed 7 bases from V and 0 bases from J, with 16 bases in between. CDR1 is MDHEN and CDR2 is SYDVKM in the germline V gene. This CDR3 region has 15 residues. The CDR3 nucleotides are TGTGCCAGCATCCAGCAGACGGGGAGCTCCTACGAGCAGTACTTC. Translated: CASIQQTGSSYEQYF.

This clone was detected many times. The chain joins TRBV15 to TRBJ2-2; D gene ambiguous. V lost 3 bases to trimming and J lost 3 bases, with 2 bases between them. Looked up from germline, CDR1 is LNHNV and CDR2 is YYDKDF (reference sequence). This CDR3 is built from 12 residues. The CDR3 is CATSRDTGELFF. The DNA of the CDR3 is TGTGCCACCAGCAGGGACACCGGGGAGCTGTTTTTT.

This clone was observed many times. The CDR3, as DNA: TGCGCCAGCACCGGTTTGCGGGGCACAGATACGCAGTATTTT. Protein product: CASTGLRGTDTQYF. The rearrangement links TRBV5-1 to TRBJ2-3; weak D call: TRBD2 (5 bases). Trimming cost V 6 bases and J 1 base, with 12 bases left between them. There are 14 residues in the CDR3. Germline V CDR1 and CDR2: SGHRS, YFSETQ.

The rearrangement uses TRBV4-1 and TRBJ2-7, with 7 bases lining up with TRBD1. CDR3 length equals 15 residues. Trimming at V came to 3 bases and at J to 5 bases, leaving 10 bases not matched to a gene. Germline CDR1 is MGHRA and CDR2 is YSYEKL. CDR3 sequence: CASSQASTGFHEQYF. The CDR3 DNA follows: TGCGCCAGCAGCCAGGCCTCGACAGGGTTCCACGAGCAGTACTTC.

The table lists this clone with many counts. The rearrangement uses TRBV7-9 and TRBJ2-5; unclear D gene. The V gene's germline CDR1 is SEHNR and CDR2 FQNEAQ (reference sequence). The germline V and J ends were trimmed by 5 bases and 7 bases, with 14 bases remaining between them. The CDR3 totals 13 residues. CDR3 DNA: TGTGCCAGCAGCCCGGATCAGAGAGGGACCCAGTACTTC. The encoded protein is CASSPDQRGTQYF.

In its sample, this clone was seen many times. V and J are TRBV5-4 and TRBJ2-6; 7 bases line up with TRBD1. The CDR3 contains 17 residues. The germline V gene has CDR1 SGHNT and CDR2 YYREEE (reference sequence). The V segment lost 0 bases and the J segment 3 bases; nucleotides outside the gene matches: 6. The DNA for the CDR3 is TGTGCCAGCAGCTTGGGTATAGGGGGCAGTGGGGCCAACGTCCTGACTTTC. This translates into CASSLGIGGSGANVLTF.

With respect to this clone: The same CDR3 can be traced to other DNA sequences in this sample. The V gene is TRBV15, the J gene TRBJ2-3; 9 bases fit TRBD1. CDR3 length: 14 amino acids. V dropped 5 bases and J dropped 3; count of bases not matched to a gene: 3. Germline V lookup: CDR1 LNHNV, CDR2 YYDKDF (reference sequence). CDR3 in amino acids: CATSPDRGTDTQYF. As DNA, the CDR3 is TGTGCCACCAGCCCTGACAGGGGGACAGATACGCAGTATTTT.

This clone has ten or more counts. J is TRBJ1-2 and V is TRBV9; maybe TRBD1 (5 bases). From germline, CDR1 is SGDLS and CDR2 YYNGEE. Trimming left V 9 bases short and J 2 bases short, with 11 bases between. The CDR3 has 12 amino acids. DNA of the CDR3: TGTGCCAACTTCAGGGTAAACTATGGCTACACCTTC. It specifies CANFRVNYGYTF. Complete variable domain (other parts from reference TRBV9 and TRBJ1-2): DSGVTQTPKHLITATGQRVTLRCSPRSGDLSVYWYQQSLDQGLQFLIQYYNGEERAKGNILERFSAQQFPDLHSELNLSSLELGDSALYFCANFRVNYGYTFGSGTRLTVV.

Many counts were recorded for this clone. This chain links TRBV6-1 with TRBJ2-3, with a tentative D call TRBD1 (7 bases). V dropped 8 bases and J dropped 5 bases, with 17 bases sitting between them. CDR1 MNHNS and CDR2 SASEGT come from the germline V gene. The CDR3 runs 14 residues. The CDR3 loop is CASARGRYGDTQYF. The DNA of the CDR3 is TGTGCCAGCGCCAGGGGGAGGTATGGAGATACGCAGTATTTT.